The entry below describes one TCR beta chain. The data derive from a study of shared clonotypes between healthy human individuals. Profiled with immunoSEQ multiplex PCR; TCRdb holds only in-frame clones, not every one. Of roughly 500,000 clones listed, 90% to 96% were seen once; the top ten hold about 0.057%. This TCR was sampled from a woman between 25 and 40 years old in good health. The sequencing sample was made of naive CD4+ T cells sorted from blood. Subset: CD45RA+ positively selected.

The CDR3 here is CASRSPGQGNQPQHF. In nucleotides, the CDR3 is TGTGCCAGCAGATCTCCGGGACAGGGTAACCAGCCCCAGCATTTT. The V and J genes are TRBV28 and TRBJ1-5, with 9 nucleotides matching TRBD1. The CDR3 extends over 15 amino acids. Looked up from germline, CDR1 is MDHEN and CDR2 is SYDVKM. The J segment lost 7 bases and the V segment lost 6 bases, leaving 10 bases of the junction unmatched.